Listed below are T cell receptor beta chains from one sample, sequenced in a study of monozygotic twins with inflammatory bowel disease. For each CDR3 protein, TCRdb gives one entry from its re-call of the 5' RACE reads, without DNA. There are fewer than 550,000 distinct CDR3 sequences in the sample, with more than 2% held by the top ten. Sequenced sample: blood. These receptors originate from a human donor with ulcerative colitis or Crohn's disease, or a healthy co-twin of an affected twin (not recorded which). CDR3s include the opening cysteine and the closing phenylalanine or tryptophan. Fields, in order: J gene, V gene, CDR3 protein.

TRBJ2-1	TRBV7-2	CASWGGRLAGNMDEQFF
TRBJ1-3	TRBV18	CASSPVTPGPDTIYF
TRBJ2-1	TRBV20-1	CSARGTSGGAYNEQFF
TRBJ2-5	TRBV30	CAWSVMTETQYF
TRBJ2-7	TRBV7-6	CASSPSGRYAYEQYF
TRBJ1-5	TRBV27	CASSASYHSNQPQHF
TRBJ2-6	TRBV5-1	CASSPGTGIPPGANVLTF
TRBJ2-1	TRBV7-3	CASSLVLNNEQFF
TRBJ2-1	TRBV29-1	CSGGLAKNEQFF
TRBJ2-2	TRBV6-2/TRBV6-3	CASSPVAGELFF
TRBJ2-1	TRBV3-1	CASSQGGGAWNEQFF
TRBJ2-3	TRBV12-3/TRBV12-4	CASTASTMGTDTQYF
TRBJ2-7	TRBV30	CAWSVRVEQYF
TRBJ1-2	TRBV5-1	CASSLERGGVGYTF
TRBJ2-7	TRBV7-2	CASRLEGPKTRQYF
TRBJ2-5	TRBV25-1	CASSEPGTQETQYF
TRBJ2-1	TRBV24-1	CATKIPGLAGDWNSYNEQFF
TRBJ2-1	TRBV7-6	CASSSQGGWYNEQFF
TRBJ2-5	TRBV6-2/TRBV6-3	CASSLIIAGWETQYF
TRBJ2-6	TRBV5-8	CASSLIIPGANVLTF
TRBJ2-2	TRBV27	CASTYWGVAGITGELFF
TRBJ2-2	TRBV6-1	CASSGRGKTGELFF